The 27 T cell receptor beta chains listed next were all sequenced from one sample in a study of cytomegalovirus exposure and HLA in healthy donors (dated by TCRdb to about 2017). Library preparation was by the immunoSEQ multiplex PCR assay. Entries here come from immuneACCESS through TCRdb and include only in-frame sequences with V and J called. Some clones fail to appear in such tables; in the studies checked, an unresolved V gene covers under half of the shortfall, and the cause of the remainder is unknown. The sample has around 71,000 clones on record, around 96% of them singletons. The ten largest make up more than 1.2% of the sample. Sequencing was carried out using PBMCs. These receptor sequences come from a man aged 18-30 years in good health and CMV-seropositive.

This clone was found once. The chain uses TRBV6-5 and TRBJ2-7, with 7 bases that match TRBD1. The CDR3 is made up of 14 amino acids. J was trimmed by 9 bases and V by 7 bases; bases with no gene match: 15. Germline-derived CDR1 and CDR2 are MNHEY and SVGAGI. CDR3 coding DNA: TGTGCCAGCAACAAAGGGGGACAGCAGGACGGGCAGTACTTC. It is translated as CASNKGGQQDGQYF.

This chain connects TRBV11-2 to TRBJ2-5, with TRBD2 matching 16 bases. Losses at the gene ends were 5 bases for V and 7 bases for J; bases not matched to a gene: 10. The germline CDR1 and CDR2 sequences are SGHAT and FQNNGV. The CDR3 extends over 17 amino acids. CDR3 nucleotide sequence: TGTGCCAGCAGCAACCACGGGACTAGCGGGGGGGGTGGGACCCAGTACTTC. This translates into CASSNHGTSGGGGTQYF.

This chain links TRBV5-4 with TRBJ2-5; 7 nucleotides agree with TRBD2. CDR1 SGHNT and CDR2 YYREEE come from the germline V gene (reference sequence). The CDR3 covers 15 residues. Trimming cost V 2 bases and J 1 base; bases outside gene matches: 5. The CDR3 spells CASSLKRGFQETQYF. In nucleotides, the CDR3 is TGTGCCAGCAGCTTAAAGCGGGGATTCCAAGAGACCCAGTACTTC.

This chain connects TRBV20-1 to TRBJ2-7; no definite D call. Germline V gives CDR1 DFQATT, CDR2 SNEGSKA (reference sequence). CDR3 length: 11 amino acids. V shed 1 base and J shed 6 bases, with 7 bases lying between them. The CDR3 DNA follows: TGCAGTGCTAGAGGCGTTTTCGAGCAGTACTTC. The encoded protein is CSARGVFEQYF.

This clone appeared once. CDR3 loop: CASSLLPSGGNTGELFF. DNA of the CDR3: TGTGCCAGCAGCTTGCTACCTAGCGGGGGTAACACCGGGGAGCTGTTTTTT. The chain has TRBV5-4 and TRBJ2-2; 10 nucleotides agree with TRBD2. The CDR3 runs 17 residues. V shed 1 base, J shed 2 bases, and the junction held 5 bases outside the gene matches. CDR1 is SGHNT, CDR2 YYREEE, per germline (reference sequence).

The chain employs TRBV4-1 and TRBJ2-2; D might be TRBD2 (6 bases). The germline V gene encodes CDR1 MGHRA and CDR2 YSYEKL. V lost 4 bases and J 6 bases, leaving 18 bases between the germline ends. The CDR3 consists of 16 residues. The CDR3 bases are TGCGCCAGCAGCCCACCGCTGGGGGGAGTGGCCGGGGAGCTGTTTTTT. It specifies CASSPPLGGVAGELFF.

V is TRBV6-1 and J is TRBJ2-1; D may be TRBD2 (6 bases). The CDR3 loop spans 12 amino acids. V lost 6 bases, J lost 10 bases, and 13 bases lay in between. Germline V gene sequence: CDR1 MNHNS, CDR2 SASEGT. CDR3 sequence reads: CASRTEGREQFF. The CDR3 nucleotides are TGTGCCAGCAGAACGGAGGGGAGAGAGCAGTTCTTC.

The chain has TRBV7-2 and TRBJ2-2; TRBD2 agrees at 9 bases. Germline V gene sequence: CDR1 SGHTA, CDR2 FQGNSA. The CDR3 is made up of 15 amino acids. V shed 5 bases and J 6 bases; nucleotides not matched to a gene: 7. CDR3 nucleotide sequence: TGTGCCAGCAGCCGTAGCGGGGGTGGATCCGGGGAGCTGTTTTTT. Protein: CASSRSGGGSGELFF.

By sample fraction, this clone is medium-sized. The chain combines TRBV10-3 with TRBJ2-7; 9 bases line up with TRBD1. Per the germline V gene, CDR1 is ENHRY and CDR2 is SYGVKD. The V and J ends lost 5 bases and 1 base, in that order; junction bases with no gene match: 6. This CDR3 contains 15 residues. CDR3 sequence: CAISNPGQGSYEQYF. The CDR3 DNA is TGTGCCATCAGTAACCCGGGACAGGGATCCTACGAGCAGTACTTC.

V and J are TRBV7-9 and TRBJ2-7; TRBD1 aligns across 9 bases. Losses at the gene ends were 5 bases for V and 2 bases for J; bases not matched to a gene: 7. Looked up from germline, CDR1 is SEHNR and CDR2 is FQNEAQ (reference sequence). This CDR3 contains 15 residues. As DNA, the CDR3 is TGTGCCAGCAGCCCGGGACAGGGTCCTACCTACGAGCAGTACTTC. It specifies CASSPGQGPTYEQYF.

This rearrangement joins TRBV5-1 to TRBJ1-1, with TRBD1 identical over 8 bases. This CDR3 contains 17 residues. The V and J ends lost 3 bases and 4 bases, in that order; junction bases with no gene match: 14. The germline CDR1 and CDR2 sequences are SGHRS and YFSETQ. The CDR3, as DNA: TGCGCCAGCAGCTCAGGGGGCGCCCGGGGAGGGGTCACTGAAGCTTTCTTT. It is translated as CASSSGGARGGVTEAFF. Together with reference TRBV5-1 and TRBJ1-1, the CDR3 gives the full variable domain: KAGVTQTPRYLIKTRGQQVTLSCSPISGHRSVSWYQQTPGQGLQFLFEYFSETQRNKGNFPGRFSGRQFSNSRSEMNVSTLELGDSALYLCASSSGGARGGVTEAFFGQGTRLTVV.

The chain combines TRBV7-9 with TRBJ1-1, with D possibly matching TRBD1 (5 bases). This CDR3 region has 13 residues. Trimming shortened V by 6 bases and J by 0 bases, and 8 bases separated the two germline ends. Germline loops: CDR1 SEHNR, CDR2 FQNEAQ (reference sequence). CDR3 sequence reads: CASSDRLNTEAFF. The DNA for the CDR3 is TGTGCCAGCAGTGACAGACTGAACACTGAAGCTTTCTTT.

The chain's CDR3 is CASSPFSGSSEQFF. In DNA form, the CDR3 reads TGTGCCAGCAGCCCCTTCAGTGGGAGCAGTGAGCAGTTCTTC. The V call is TRBV7-9, the J call TRBJ2-1; perhaps TRBD2 as D (5 bases). CDR1 SEHNR and CDR2 FQNEAQ come from the germline V gene (reference sequence). There are 14 residues in the CDR3. Trimming pared 5 bases from V and 9 bases from J, leaving 17 bases between.

The chain couples TRBV18 to TRBJ1-5; a possible D gene is TRBD1 (6 bases). Germline lookup yields CDR1 KGHSH and CDR2 LQKENI. The V end lost 3 bases, the J end lost 7 bases, and 16 bases lay between the germline ends. The CDR3 is made up of 15 amino acids. The CDR3, as DNA: TGTGCCAGCTCACCTGGGGGGGCAAATGGGCAGCCCCAGCATTTT. It translates to CASSPGGANGQPQHF.

J is TRBJ2-2 and V is TRBV10-3, with D perhaps matching TRBD2 (6 bases). The V and J ends lost 8 bases and 3 bases respectively, with 10 bases between them. Germline V gene lookup returns CDR1 ENHRY and CDR2 SYGVKD. The CDR3 is made up of 13 amino acids. The CDR3 protein is CAISTGDTGELFF. The CDR3 nucleotides are TGTGCCATCTCTACGGGGGACACCGGGGAGCTGTTTTTT.

This clone occurred once. This chain connects TRBV19 to TRBJ1-1, with D possibly matching TRBD1 (5 bases). This CDR3 has 15 amino acids. Trimming cost V 7 bases and J 5 bases, with 20 bases left between them. Germline loops: CDR1 LNHDA, CDR2 SQIVND (reference sequence). The CDR3 protein is CASTAGTGEWTEAFF. The CDR3 DNA follows: TGTGCCAGTACAGCAGGTACGGGGGAATGGACTGAAGCTTTCTTT.

The chain is built from TRBV27 and TRBJ2-3; maybe TRBD2 (5 bases). V lost 3 bases and J 9 bases, leaving 16 bases between the germline ends. The CDR3 length is 14 residues. Germline loops: CDR1 MNHEY, CDR2 SMNVEV (reference sequence). The CDR3 reads CASSFGLISKTQYF. The CDR3 nucleotides are TGTGCCAGCAGTTTCGGACTTATTTCGAAGACGCAGTATTTT.

The chain carries TRBV4-1 and TRBJ2-5; 8 nucleotides match TRBD2. This CDR3 has 17 amino acids. CDR1 and CDR2 (germline): MGHRA, YSYEKL. V trimming: 4 bases; J trimming: 5 bases; junction bases outside the gene matches: 15. CDR3 protein: CASSPPVGSGAEETQYF. CDR3 coding DNA: TGCGCCAGCAGCCCACCGGTTGGTAGCGGGGCTGAGGAGACCCAGTACTTC.

The rearrangement joins TRBV19 to TRBJ2-7, with D possibly matching TRBD1 (6 bases). The V gene's germline CDR1 is LNHDA and CDR2 SQIVND (reference sequence). The CDR3 extends over 15 amino acids. V lost 3 bases to trimming and J lost 4 bases, with 16 bases between them. CDR3: CASSIASGDLYEQYF. The CDR3, as DNA: TGTGCCAGTAGTATCGCCTCAGGGGACCTATACGAGCAGTACTTC.

V gene TRBV11-2 combines with J gene TRBJ1-4; 8 nucleotides line up with TRBD1. V gave up 3 bases and J gave up 6 bases; unmatched junction bases: 6. The germline gives CDR1 SGHAT, CDR2 FQNNGV. CDR3 size: 15 residues. The CDR3 here is CASSFNRGNYEKLFF. CDR3 bases: TGTGCCAGCAGCTTCAACAGGGGGAATTATGAAAAACTGTTTTTT. Looking up the rest from reference TRBV11-2 and TRBJ1-4 gives the full variable domain: EAGVAQSPRYKIIEKRQSVAFWCNPISGHATLYWYQQILGQGPKLLIQFQNNGVVDDSQLPKDRFSAERLKGVDSTLKIQPAKLEDSAVYLCASSFNRGNYEKLFFGSGTQLSVL.

J is TRBJ2-1 and V is TRBV4-1; no clear D gene. The CDR3 runs 13 residues. The germline CDR1 and CDR2 sequences are MGHRA and YSYEKL. Trimming removed 3 bases at V and 7 bases at J, with 10 bases between. The CDR3 DNA reads as TGCGCCAGCAGCCAGAACGCGTGGAATGAGCAGTTCTTC. This sequence encodes CASSQNAWNEQFF.

V and J are TRBV29-1 and TRBJ2-1; 8 positions agree with TRBD2. V was clipped by 7 bases and J by 9 bases; unmatched bases: 14. The CDR3 loop spans 14 amino acids. Germline V gives CDR1 SQVTM, CDR2 ANQGSEA. The CDR3 sequence: CSGIAGWVGGEQFF. In nucleotides, the CDR3 is TGCAGCGGGATAGCGGGATGGGTGGGGGGTGAGCAGTTCTTC.

CDR3 nucleotide sequence: TGTGCCAGCAGCCCCTGGACAGGAGGCCATGAGCAGTTCTTC. Protein: CASSPWTGGHEQFF. This rearrangement joins TRBV14 to TRBJ2-1; 7 bases line up with TRBD1. After removal of 4 bases from V and 8 bases from J, the junction contained 8 bases not matched to a gene. This CDR3 is 14 amino acids long. Germline values: CDR1 SGHDN, CDR2 FVKESK.

This clone came up once. This chain joins TRBV27 and TRBJ1-1; 7 bases are a match to TRBD1. V lost 4 bases, J lost 1 base, and 15 bases stayed unmatched. This CDR3 region has 18 residues. The germline V gene encodes CDR1 MNHEY and CDR2 SMNVEV (reference sequence). DNA of the CDR3: TGTGCCAGCAGTTCCACGATATTACAGGGGCGAAGGAACACTGAAGCTTTCTTT. It encodes CASSSTILQGRRNTEAFF.

The chain employs TRBV19 and TRBJ1-5; no clear D gene. The CDR3 is made up of 13 amino acids. Germline-derived CDR1 and CDR2 are LNHDA and SQIVND (reference sequence). Between the trimmed V and J ends, which lost 1 base and 6 bases, there was a span of 7 bases. The CDR3 sequence is CASSIATAQPQHF. The CDR3 DNA reads TGTGCCAGTAGTATAGCCACAGCTCAGCCCCAGCATTTT.

The rearrangement joins TRBV28 to TRBJ2-7; 11 bases are shared with TRBD2. The CDR3 is 15 residues long. With 3 bases clipped from V and 3 bases from J, the junction kept 4 bases outside the gene matches. The germline V gene encodes CDR1 MDHEN and CDR2 SYDVKM. CDR3 protein: CASSLPGTSGYEQYF. Here the CDR3 DNA reads TGTGCCAGCAGTTTGCCCGGGACTAGCGGCTACGAGCAGTACTTC.

The chain couples TRBV19 to TRBJ2-1; no definite D call. V lost 4 bases to trimming and J lost 7 bases, with 11 bases between them. Germline V gene lookup returns CDR1 LNHDA and CDR2 SQIVND (reference sequence). The CDR3 length is 13 residues. The CDR3 is CASSRISGNEQFF. In nucleotides, the CDR3 is TGTGCCAGTAGTAGAATATCGGGTAATGAGCAGTTCTTC. The full variable domain, rest sourced from reference TRBV19 and TRBJ2-1, is DGGITQSPKYLFRKEGQNVTLSCEQNLNHDAMYWYRQDPGQGLRLIYYSQIVNDFQKGDIAEGYSVSREKKESFPLTVTSAQKNPTAFYLCASSRISGNEQFFGPGTRLTVL.